What follows describes a single T cell receptor beta chain. Its antigen is not known. These data belong to a study of naive and memory T cell subsets. The CDR3 consists of 16 residues. J gave up 3 bases and V 7 bases, and 10 bases lay outside the gene matches. Germline loops: CDR1 WSHSY, CDR2 SAAADI. Two oligonucleotides, mixed equimolar, formed the beta constant-region primer covering TRBC1 and TRBC2. Four rounds of PCR amplified the ligated cDNA using nested alpha and beta constant-region primers plus SP2. TCRdb reprocessed the UMI-ligation and nested PCR reads via MiXCR and lists one record per CDR3 protein. The table shows 95,000 to 150,000 distinct CDR3 sequences, with 35% to 40% occurring only once. Study-wide results and caveats: Naive and memory repertoire findings lacked a ground truth for validation. TCR abundance followed a power law differing between naive and memory subsets.

The TCR sequence derives from a human donor in good health. The chain employs TRBV10-2 and TRBJ2-7; TRBD2 matches 12 bases. Sequencing was done on a sample of central memory CD4+ T cells from blood. The CDR3 DNA reads TGCGCCAGCACGGCTAGCGGGAGGGCAAGCCTCTACGAGCAGTACTTC. Residues: CASTASGRASLYEQYF.